Included here is one TCR beta chain sequence, with context. The CDR3 runs 15 residues. This sample is part of a study of blood T cell repertoires in COVID-19. Study context: Acute and convalescent COVID-19 samples came from the United States, Italy and Spain. Sources were T cells, B-cell-depleted T cells, or PBMCs; the material itself was cDNA or gDNA.

In the source study's methods: Reference gene primer amplification gave estimated nucleated cell counts. Assay used: immunoSEQ multiplex PCR; TCRdb lists only in-frame clones, some missing. That table supplies the V and J calls and clone size; D and trimming were determined from the DNA. The sample carries 280,000 or so clones, approximately 84% recorded once. The sample taken for sequencing was peripheral blood. The genes are TRBV21-1 and TRBJ2-7; the table assigns TRBD2, which was not confirmed against the DNA. TRBV21-1 counts as a pseudogene. This TCR came from a woman in her twenties or thirties who had recovered from COVID-19. This CDR3 is CASSNPGCEPYEQYF. CDR3 DNA: TGTGCCAGCAGCAACCCCGGGTGTGAACCCTACGAGCAGTACTTC.